Sequencing of this T cell receptor beta chain was carried out in a study of post-analysis software for immune sequencing data. Points from the study as a whole: Controls had lower frequencies than patients of about 5 TRBV segments, which included TRBV5-6, TRBV5-1 and TRBV20-1.

Unique molecular identifiers were built into the TCR beta cDNA libraries. TCRdb independently ran MiXCR on the PCR reads; one entry per CDR3 protein. The sample carries roughly 620,000 distinct CDR3 sequences, 44% recorded once. Germline V gene data show CDR1 as SGHAT and CDR2 as FQNNGV. Trimming took off 4 bases at V and 2 bases at J, with 22 bases between the two ends. The CDR3 extends over 18 amino acids. A word on this clonotype: Its antigen remains unknown.

The sequenced material came from blood. The sequence came from a girl aged 5 to 17 with multiple sclerosis. This chain joins TRBV11-2 and TRBJ2-3, with D hard to call. The CDR3 spells CASSYAQALYVHTDTQYF. The DNA of the CDR3 is TGTGCCAGCAGCTATGCGCAAGCCCTGTACGTGCACACAGATACGCAGTATTTT.